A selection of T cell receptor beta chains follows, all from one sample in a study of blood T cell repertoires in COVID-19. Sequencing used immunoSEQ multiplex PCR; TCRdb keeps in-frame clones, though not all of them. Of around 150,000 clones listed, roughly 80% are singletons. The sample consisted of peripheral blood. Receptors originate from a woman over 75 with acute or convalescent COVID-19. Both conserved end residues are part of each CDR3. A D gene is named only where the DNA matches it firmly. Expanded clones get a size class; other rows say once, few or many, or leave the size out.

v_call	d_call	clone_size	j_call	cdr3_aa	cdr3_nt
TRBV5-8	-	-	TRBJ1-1	CASSLGRIGTEAFF	TGTGCCAGCAGCTTAGGGAGGATCGGGACTGAAGCTTTCTTT
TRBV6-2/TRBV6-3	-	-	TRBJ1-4	CASSYTDTVNEKLFF	TGTGCCAGCAGTTATACGGACACGGTAAATGAAAAACTGTTTTTT
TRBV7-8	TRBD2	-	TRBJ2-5	CASSVPGGTQYF	TGTGCCAGCAGCGTCCCGGGAGGGACCCAGTACTTC
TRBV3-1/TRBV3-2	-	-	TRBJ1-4	CASSPYDSRTNEKLFF	TGTGCCAGCAGCCCCTATGACAGTCGCACTAATGAAAAACTGTTTTTT
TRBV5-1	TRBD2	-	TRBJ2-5	CASSLGGLAGVETQYF	TGCGCCAGCAGCTTGGGGGGACTAGCGGGAGTCGAGACCCAGTACTTC
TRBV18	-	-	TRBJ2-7	CASSPREYYEQYF	TGTGCCAGCTCACCCCGTGAGTACTACGAGCAGTACTTC
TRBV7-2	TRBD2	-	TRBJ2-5	CASSSSSGGRETQYF	TGTGCCAGCAGCTCGTCTAGCGGGGGGCGGGAGACCCAGTACTTC
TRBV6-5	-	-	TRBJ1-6	CASVAGTENSPLHF	TGTGCCAGCGTAGCCGGGACTGAAAATTCACCCCTCCACTTT
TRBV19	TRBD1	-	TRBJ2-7	CASRMTGTGSYEQYF	TGTGCCAGTAGAATGACCGGGACAGGGTCCTACGAGCAGTACTTC
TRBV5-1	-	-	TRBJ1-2	CASSLSSNYGYTF	TGCGCCAGCAGCTTGTCTTCCAACTATGGCTACACCTTC
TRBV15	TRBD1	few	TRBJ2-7	CATSRDRWTYEQYF	TGTGCCACCAGCAGGGACAGGTGGACCTACGAGCAGTACTTC
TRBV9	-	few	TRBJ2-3	CASSVGSAGRDAQYF	TGTGCCAGCAGCGTAGGTTCGGCGGGAAGGGATGCGCAGTATTTT
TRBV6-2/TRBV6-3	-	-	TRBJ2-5	CASSWGTAQETQYF	TGTGCCAGCAGTTGGGGGACTGCCCAAGAGACCCAGTACTTC
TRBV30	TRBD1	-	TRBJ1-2	CAWRLRGDYGYTF	TGTGCCTGGAGGCTCAGGGGGGACTATGGCTACACCTTC
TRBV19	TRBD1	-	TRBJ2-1	CASRTGYEQFF	TGTGCCAGTAGGACAGGGTATGAGCAGTTCTTC
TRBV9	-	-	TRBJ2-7	CASSVESSYEQYF	TGTGCCAGCAGCGTAGAGAGTTCCTACGAGCAGTACTTC
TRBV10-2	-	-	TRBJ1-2	CASSERGSGGYTF	TGCGCCAGCAGTGAAAGGGGTAGTGGCGGCTACACCTTC
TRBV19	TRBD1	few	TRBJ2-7	CASSAYPGQAGEQYF	TGTGCCAGTAGTGCTTACCCGGGACAGGCTGGTGAGCAGTACTTC
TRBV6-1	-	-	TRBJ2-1	CASSVSIGGGGDEQFF	TGTGCCAGCAGTGTCTCGATTGGAGGGGGCGGGGATGAGCAGTTCTTC
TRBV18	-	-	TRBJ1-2	CASSPGAERGYTF	TGTGCCAGCTCACCAGGGGCGGAGAGGGGCTACACCTTC
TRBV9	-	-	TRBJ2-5	CASSVEGRGTQYF	TGTGCCAGCAGCGTAGAGGGGCGGGGGACCCAGTACTTC
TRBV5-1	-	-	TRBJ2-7	CASSLDRAYEQYF	TGCGCCAGCAGCCTCGACAGAGCCTACGAGCAGTACTTC
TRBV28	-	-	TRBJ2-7	CASRDPGQNNEQYF	TGTGCCAGCAGAGATCCGGGACAAAACAACGAGCAGTACTTC
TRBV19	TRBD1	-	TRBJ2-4	CASSDDRGLAKNIQYF	TGTGCCAGTAGTGACGACAGGGGGCTTGCCAAAAACATTCAGTACTTC
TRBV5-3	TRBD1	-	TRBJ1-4	CARSRQGAWEKLFF	TGTGCCAGAAGCCGACAGGGGGCATGGGAAAAACTGTTTTTT
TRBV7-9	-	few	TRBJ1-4	CASSFGAANEKLFF	TGTGCCAGCAGCTTTGGGGCAGCGAATGAAAAACTGTTTTTT
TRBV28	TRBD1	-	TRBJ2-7	CASITGTGQSSHEQYF	TGTGCCAGCATTACTGGGACAGGACAATCTTCCCACGAGCAGTACTTC
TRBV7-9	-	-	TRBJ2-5	CASSLSGVKETQYF	TGTGCCAGCAGCCTTAGTGGTGTAAAAGAGACCCAGTACTTC
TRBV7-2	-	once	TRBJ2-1	CASSLVGGGVNNEQFF	TGTGCCAGCAGCTTAGTAGGGGGAGGGGTAAACAATGAGCAGTTCTTC
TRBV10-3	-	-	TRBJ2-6	CAGGDGANVLTF	TGTGCCGGGGGCGACGGGGCCAACGTCCTGACTTTC
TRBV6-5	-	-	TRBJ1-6	CASSFTTGLHSPLHF	TGTGCCAGCAGTTTCACTACGGGACTCCATTCACCCCTCCACTTT
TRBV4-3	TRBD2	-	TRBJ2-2	CASSQDRRGGAAGELFF	TGCGCCAGCAGCCAAGATCGCCGCGGGGGGGCGGCCGGGGAGCTGTTTTTT
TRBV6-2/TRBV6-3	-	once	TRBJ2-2	CASSSNTGELFF	TGTGCCAGCAGTTCTAACACCGGGGAGCTGTTTTTT
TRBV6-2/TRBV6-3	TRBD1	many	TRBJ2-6	CASSYLETGASGANVLTF	TGTGCCAGCAGTTACTTGGAGACAGGGGCTTCTGGGGCCAACGTCCTGACTTTC
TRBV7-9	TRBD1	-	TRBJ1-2	CASSQGQGYGYTF	TGTGCCAGCAGCCAAGGACAGGGGTATGGCTACACCTTC